The 18 T cell receptor beta chains listed next were all sequenced from one sample in a study of cytomegalovirus exposure and HLA in healthy donors (dated by TCRdb to 2016 to 2017). To prepare the library, the immunoSEQ multiplex PCR assay was applied. The multiplex PCR relied on a mix of 60 forward primers for TCR Vbeta segments and 13 reverse primers for TCR Jbeta segments. TCRdb's version of the immuneACCESS table is confined to in-frame rearrangements and falls short of the full clone set. An unresolved V gene accounts for under half of the shortfall where checked; the remainder is of unknown origin. The sample table shows 160,000 or so clones, and roughly four fifths are seen once. Approximately 4% of the sample is held by the ten biggest clonotypes. Input material: PBMCs. Receptor source: a man aged 45-65 years in good health and CMV-seropositive.

The rearrangement uses TRBV9 and TRBJ2-1, with D unclear. V was pared by 2 bases and J by 8 bases, with 5 bases between. This CDR3 contains 11 residues. The germline CDR1 and CDR2 sequences are SGDLS and YYNGEE. CDR3 nucleotides: TGTGCCAGCAGCGTTAGCCATGAGCAGTTCTTC. It yields the protein CASSVSHEQFF.

The chain combines TRBV4-1 with TRBJ1-4, with D unclear. The germline V gene encodes CDR1 MGHRA and CDR2 YSYEKL. The CDR3 sequence is 16 residues long. Between the trimmed V and J ends, which lost 1 base and 5 bases, there was a span of 14 bases. Here the CDR3 DNA reads TGCGCCAGCAGCCAAGTCCGAGCAGGACTAAATGAAAAACTGTTTTTT. The encoded protein is CASSQVRAGLNEKLFF.

The rearrangement links TRBV5-6 to TRBJ2-5; 8 bases line up with TRBD2. Germline CDR1 and CDR2: SGHDT and YYEEEE. The CDR3 has 14 residues. V shed 4 bases and J 5 bases; nucleotides not matched to a gene: 7. The CDR3 loop reads CASSDGRGAETQYF. The CDR3 DNA reads TGTGCCAGCAGCGACGGGAGGGGCGCCGAGACCCAGTACTTC. The full variable domain, in which reference TRBV5-6 and TRBJ2-5 provide the parts outside the CDR3, is DAGVTQSPTHLIKTRGQQVTLRCSPKSGHDTVSWYQQALGQGPQFIFQYYEEEERQRGNFPDRFSGHQFPNYSSELNVNALLLGDSALYLCASSDGRGAETQYFGPGTRLLVL.

The chain is built from TRBV6-1 and TRBJ1-2; D not certain. Trimming removed 7 bases from V and 3 bases from J, with 18 bases in between. Germline CDR1 is MNHNS and CDR2 is SASEGT. The CDR3 is 15 residues long. CDR3 DNA sequence: TGTGCCAGCAACCCCGCGGTGTCCATAGACTATGGCTACACCTTC. Its protein product is CASNPAVSIDYGYTF.

The V and J genes are TRBV15 and TRBJ2-1, with 13 bases fitting TRBD2. The junction had 3 bases not matched to a gene; V was cut back by 6 bases and J by 10 bases. The CDR3 consists of 13 residues. Germline V gene data show CDR1 as LNHNV and CDR2 as YYDKDF (reference sequence). The CDR3 DNA reads as TGTGCCACCAGGACTAGCGGGAGGAACGAGCAGTTCTTC. This encodes CATRTSGRNEQFF.

The rearrangement joins TRBV7-2 to TRBJ1-2; 8 nucleotides line up with TRBD1. Germline assignment: CDR1 SGHTA and CDR2 FQGNSA. Germline trimming cut 5 bases from V and 14 bases from J; bases unmatched to any gene: 10. This CDR3 has 12 residues. CDR3 sequence (DNA): TGTGCCAGCAGCCGGGGGCAGGGGGCCTTAACCTTC. Translation gives CASSRGQGALTF. The full variable domain, with the rest looked up from reference TRBV7-2 and TRBJ1-2, is GAGVSQSPSNKVTEKGKDVELRCDPISGHTALYWYRQSLGQGLEFLIYFQGNSAPDKSGLPSDRFSAERTGGSVSTLTIQRTQQEDSAVYLCASSRGQGALTFGSGTRLTVV.

The chain is built from TRBV5-8 and TRBJ1-2; 7 bases are shared with TRBD1. J was trimmed by 8 bases and V by 1 base; bases with no gene match: 11. CDR3 length: 15 residues. Germline lookup yields CDR1 SGHTS and CDR2 YDEGEE. The CDR3 DNA follows: TGTGCCAGCAGCTTGTTCCCTTTTAGGACAGGAGGCTACACCTTC. It yields the protein CASSLFPFRTGGYTF. The variable domain in full, with the rest retrieved from reference TRBV5-8 and TRBJ1-2, is EAGVTQSPTHLIKTRGQQATLRCSPISGHTSVYWYQQALGLGLQFLLWYDEGEERNRGNFPPRFSGRQFPNYSSELNVNALELEDSALYLCASSLFPFRTGGYTFGSGTRLTVV.

The chain carries TRBV5-6 and TRBJ2-7; D perhaps matches TRBD2 (6 bases). Germline lookup yields CDR1 SGHDT and CDR2 YYEEEE. This CDR3 is built from 13 residues. Deletions cut 5 bases from V and 2 bases from J, with 11 bases between. CDR3 sequence reads: CASRRGVPYEQYF. DNA of the CDR3: TGTGCCAGCAGACGCGGGGTTCCCTACGAGCAGTACTTC.

CDR3 sequence reads: CASSIDRQNGYTF. The CDR3 DNA follows: TGTGCCAGTAGTATAGATCGTCAGAATGGCTACACCTTC. The chain has TRBV19 and TRBJ1-2; no definite D call. V lost 0 bases and J lost 6, with 8 bases in between. The CDR3 is made up of 13 amino acids. From germline, CDR1 is LNHDA and CDR2 SQIVND (reference sequence). Filled out from reference TRBV19 and TRBJ1-2, the complete variable domain reads DGGITQSPKYLFRKEGQNVTLSCEQNLNHDAMYWYRQDPGQGLRLIYYSQIVNDFQKGDIAEGYSVSREKKESFPLTVTSAQKNPTAFYLCASSIDRQNGYTFGSGTRLTVV.

The CDR3 spells CASSAGYEQYF. The CDR3 DNA is TGTGCCAGCAGTGCAGGCTACGAGCAGTACTTC. V gene TRBV25-1 combines with J gene TRBJ2-7; no definite D call. The CDR3 has 11 residues. Germline CDR1 and CDR2: MGHDK and SYGVNS. The ends were cut back, 4 bases at V and 3 bases at J, with 4 bases in the middle.

J is TRBJ2-7 and V is TRBV18, with D unclear. The germline CDR1 and CDR2 sequences are KGHSH and LQKENI. The CDR3 runs to 12 residues. Trimming cost V 3 bases and J 3 bases, with 6 bases left between them. The DNA for the CDR3 is TGTGCCAGCTCACCTGGCAACTACGAGCAGTACTTC. Its translation: CASSPGNYEQYF.

The rearrangement uses TRBV10-1 and TRBJ2-7; possible D gene TRBD2, 5 bases. The length of the CDR3 is 13 residues. Germline CDR1 and CDR2: WNHNN and SYGVQD (reference sequence). Deletions cut 4 bases from V and 9 bases from J, with 16 bases between. CDR3 in amino acids: CASSVFRRKGQYF. CDR3 coding DNA: TGCGCCAGCAGTGTGTTCAGGAGGAAGGGGCAGTACTTC.

This clone occurred once. The rearrangement joins TRBV27 to TRBJ1-1, with 7 bases lining up with TRBD1. The CDR3 is 12 residues long. The V segment lost 4 bases and the J segment 11 bases; nucleotides outside the gene matches: 7. Germline loops: CDR1 MNHEY, CDR2 SMNVEV (reference sequence). DNA for the CDR3: TGTGCCAGCAGTTCCGGGGACAGTGACGCTTTCTTT. Its protein product is CASSSGDSDAFF.

This clone was seen once. The chain links TRBV6-5 to TRBJ1-1; D gene uncertain. In germline, CDR1 is MNHEY, CDR2 SVGAGI. This CDR3 contains 15 residues. The ends were cut back, 9 bases at V and 1 base at J, with 18 bases in the middle. The CDR3 DNA is TGTGCCAGTAAACCCGGAGGAGGCGGGAACACTGAAGCTTTCTTT. It specifies CASKPGGGGNTEAFF.

CDR3 amino acids: CASSLSVTGNQPQHF. The CDR3 bases are TGTGCCAGCAGCTTATCGGTTACGGGCAATCAGCCCCAGCATTTT. V usage is TRBV7-6 and J usage is TRBJ1-5, with no clear D. V was shortened by 2 bases and J by 2 bases, with 10 bases between the two germline ends. Germline-derived CDR1 and CDR2 are SGHVS and FNYEAQ. This CDR3 is 15 amino acids long.

The chain has TRBV5-6 and TRBJ1-2; possibly TRBD1 for D (5 bases). The CDR3 has 12 residues. Germline V gene data show CDR1 as SGHDT and CDR2 as YYEEEE. V lost 3 bases and J 5 bases, leaving 8 bases between the germline ends. DNA for the CDR3: TGTGCCAGCAGCTCGACAGCATATGGCTACACCTTC. Translating it yields CASSSTAYGYTF.

In this sample, this clone turned up a few times. The rearrangement uses TRBV30 and TRBJ2-7; a possible D gene is TRBD1 (5 bases). The germline CDR1 and CDR2 sequences are GTSNPN and SVGIG (reference sequence). The germline V and J ends were trimmed by 5 bases and 2 bases, with 10 bases remaining between them. This CDR3 region has 12 residues. The CDR3 region has the DNA TGTGCCTGGGGGCAGGGTCCCTACGAGCAGTACTTC. Translated: CAWGQGPYEQYF.

The chain has TRBV10-3 and TRBJ2-7, with D maybe TRBD1 (5 bases). This CDR3 comprises 14 residues. Germline V gives CDR1 ENHRY, CDR2 SYGVKD. Trimming removed 9 bases at V and 0 bases at J, with 15 bases between. CDR3: CAIKTVISSYEQYF. In DNA, the CDR3 is TGTGCCATAAAGACAGTGATAAGCTCCTACGAGCAGTACTTC.